This is a list of T cell receptor beta chains from one sample in a study of blood T cell repertoires in COVID-19. TCRdb's copy holds only in-frame clones and misses some; the assay was immunoSEQ multiplex PCR. The data contain approximately 35,000 clones, 85% of them singletons. Sample: peripheral blood. Every receptor here comes from a man aged 60 to 75 with active COVID-19. Each CDR3 is given with its conserved first and last residue. D genes are given only for firm matches. The listing skips clone size in some rows; elsewhere it reads once, few, many or a size class.

j_gene | abundance | d_gene | v_gene | CDR3nt | CDR3aa
TRBJ1-2 | - | - | TRBV7-9 | TGTGCCAGCAGCTTCTTGAGACAGGTCTATGGCTACACCTTC | CASSFLRQVYGYTF
TRBJ2-3 | - | TRBD2 | TRBV5-4 | TGTGCCAGCAGCTTGACTAGCGGGAAAAAGGCAGATACGCAGTATTTT | CASSLTSGKKADTQYF
TRBJ2-1 | few | - | TRBV3-1/TRBV3-2 | TGTGCCAGCAGCCTCGGGGCGGGGTACAATGAGCAGTTCTTC | CASSLGAGYNEQFF
TRBJ2-5 | - | - | TRBV7-6 | TGTGCCAGCCGGGACAACCAAGAGACCCAGTACTTC | CASRDNQETQYF
TRBJ2-3 | - | TRBD1 | TRBV9 | TGTGCCAGCAGCGTAGGTCAGGACAGGGTATTTACAGATACGCAGTATTTT | CASSVGQDRVFTDTQYF
TRBJ2-3 | - | - | TRBV7-3 | TGTGCCAGCAGCTTGACAGGTAGCACAGATACGCAGTATTTT | CASSLTGSTDTQYF
TRBJ1-2 | once | TRBD1 | TRBV19 | TGTGCCAGTAGTACCCCGGGACAGGTCTATGGCTACACCTTC | CASSTPGQVYGYTF
TRBJ2-7 | - | TRBD2 | TRBV28 | TGTGCCAGCAGCCCGCGGGGGTCCTACGAGCAGTACTTC | CASSPRGSYEQYF
TRBJ1-1 | - | - | TRBV19 | TGTGCCAGTAGCGACACACAGAACATGAACACTGAAGCTTTCTTT | CASSDTQNMNTEAFF
TRBJ2-1 | - | TRBD2 | TRBV5-4 | TGTGCCAGCAGTATAGCGGGGACCTACAATGAGCAGTTCTTC | CASSIAGTYNEQFF
TRBJ1-5 | - | - | TRBV11-2 | TGTGCCAGCAGCTTAGATTTCGGTAGCAATCAGCCCCAGCATTTT | CASSLDFGSNQPQHF
TRBJ2-3 | - | TRBD2 | TRBV5-6 | TGTGCCACCCAGGATAGCGGGAGAAGGAGGGCAGATACGCAGTATTTT | CATQDSGRRRADTQYF
TRBJ2-3 | - | TRBD2 | TRBV9 | TGTGCCAGCAGCGTAGGGAGCGGGAGGGGCACAGATACGCAGTATTTT | CASSVGSGRGTDTQYF
TRBJ2-1 | - | - | TRBV7-9 | TGTGCCAGCAGCGATATGGACAGGGGGCTTAGCGGGAGGGTCAATGAGCAGTTCTTC | CASSDMDRGLSGRVNEQFF
TRBJ2-5 | - | TRBD1 | TRBV7-2 | TGTGCCAGCAGCTACGGACAGGGGCAAGAGACCCAGTACTTC | CASSYGQGQETQYF
TRBJ2-3 | - | TRBD2 | TRBV10-3 | TGTGCCATCACCGCACTAGCGGGAGGGCTTTCGAGTACAGATACGCAGTATTTT | CAITALAGGLSSTDTQYF
TRBJ2-1 | - | TRBD2 | TRBV19 | TGTGCCACCTCGACTAGCGGGTACTCCTACAATGAGCAGTTCTTC | CATSTSGYSYNEQFF
TRBJ2-5 | - | TRBD1 | TRBV11-2 | TGTGCCAGCAGCCTAGTGGGTTTTGGGACAGAAGAGACCCAGTACTTC | CASSLVGFGTEETQYF
TRBJ2-5 | - | TRBD1 | TRBV24-1 | TGTGCCACCAGTGACCCGACAGGGACGAAGACCCAGTACTTC | CATSDPTGTKTQYF
TRBJ2-2 | - | TRBD2 | TRBV6-4 | TGTGCCAGCAGTCTAGCGGGAGGAATCACCGGGGAGCTGTTTTTT | CASSLAGGITGELFF
TRBJ1-2 | - | - | TRBV11-2 | TGTGCCAGCAGCTTAGAGGTCACAGTAGATGGCTACACCTTC | CASSLEVTVDGYTF
TRBJ2-3 | - | - | TRBV9 | TGTGCCAGCAGCGAGCAAGATACGCAGTATTTT | CASSEQDTQYF
TRBJ2-2 | - | - | TRBV15 | TGTGCCACCAGCAGAGAGTTAGAAGTTACTCTCACCGGGGAGCTGTTTTTT | CATSRELEVTLTGELFF
TRBJ2-1 | - | - | TRBV13 | TGTGCCAGCAGCTTAAGTTTGGGGAACAGGCGAGGCAATGAGCAGTTCTTC | CASSLSLGNRRGNEQFF
TRBJ2-1 | - | TRBD2 | TRBV15 | TGTGCCACCAGCATTCGAGCGGGAGCGATCCATGAGCAGTTCTTC | CATSIRAGAIHEQFF
TRBJ2-1 | - | TRBD2 | TRBV9 | TGTGCCAGCAGCGTAGATAGCGGGAGAAGGGGGTCGGCTGAGCAGTTCTTC | CASSVDSGRRGSAEQFF
TRBJ1-1 | - | TRBD1 | TRBV27 | TGTGCCAGCAGTTCAATGCTTCGAGGGGGCGAAGCTTTCTTT | CASSSMLRGGEAFF
TRBJ2-3 | - | - | TRBV27 | TGTGCCAGCAGTCGCCGGGACACAGATACGCAGTATTTT | CASSRRDTDTQYF
TRBJ2-7 | few | - | TRBV6-6 | TGTGCCAGCCAGGCCGCCTACGAGCAGTACTTC | CASQAAYEQYF
TRBJ2-5 | - | TRBD1 | TRBV11-3 | TGTGCCAGCAGCTTAGCCCGGACAGGGCGAGGGGAGACCCAGTACTTC | CASSLARTGRGETQYF
TRBJ2-2 | once | - | TRBV6-4 | TGTGCCAGCAGTCTTCAGGAAACCGGGGAGCTGTTTTTT | CASSLQETGELFF
TRBJ2-7 | - | TRBD2 | TRBV5-1 | TGCGCCAGCAGCCAGGGACTAGCGGTCTCCTACGAGCAGTACTTC | CASSQGLAVSYEQYF
TRBJ2-3 | - | - | TRBV3-1/TRBV3-2 | TGTGCCAGCAGCCAAGATCCCCCCCACGGACGCAGGGGGGCTGATACGCAGTATTTT | CASSQDPPHGRRGADTQYF
TRBJ2-7 | - | TRBD2 | TRBV6-5 | TGTGCCAGCAGTTACGTGGGGACTAGCGGGCCGGACGAGCAGTACTTC | CASSYVGTSGPDEQYF
TRBJ2-5 | - | - | TRBV7-9 | TGTGCCTCCAACGCGGTAGAAGAGACCCAGTACTTC | CASNAVEETQYF
TRBJ1-1 | - | - | TRBV3-1/TRBV3-2 | TGTGCCAGCAGCCAAGATCTGGGGGGGACTGAAGCTTTCTTT | CASSQDLGGTEAFF
TRBJ2-1 | few | - | TRBV30 | TGTGCCTGGAGCGGGGGTACTAGATGGTTCTTC | CAWSGGTRWFF
TRBJ2-1 | - | TRBD2 | TRBV13 | TGTGCCAGCAGCTTAAGCGGGAGTAGCAATGAGCAGTTCTTC | CASSLSGSSNEQFF
TRBJ2-1 | - | TRBD2 | TRBV9 | TGTGCCAGCAGCGTAACTAGCGGGACCAATGAGCAGTTCTTC | CASSVTSGTNEQFF